The clone carrying this TCR beta chain showed up just a few times. Antigen unknown. These data belong to a study of response to subunit inactivated influenza vaccine. Points from the study as a whole: The authors put forward the suggestion that each seasonal influenza vaccination may bring in only a limited number of new T cells.

The CDR3 spans 11 residues. V gave up 7 bases and J gave up 9 bases, with 13 bases separating them. The germline CDR1 and CDR2 sequences are MDHEN and SYDVKM. TCRdb fed the RT-PCR reads into MiXCR, producing one record per CDR3 protein. The data hold fewer than 650,000 distinct CDR3 sequences, with over 10% observed a single time. This material consisted of PBMCs from blood, taken roughly 6 weeks after vaccination. The clonotype was recovered from a man in his fifties who received an inactivated influenza vaccine. The gene calls are TRBV28 and TRBJ2-7; TRBD1 is a possible D gene (5 bases). The CDR3 DNA is TGTGCCAGCAAAATTGGGCAGGGGCAGTACTTC. Translating it yields CASKIGQGQYF.